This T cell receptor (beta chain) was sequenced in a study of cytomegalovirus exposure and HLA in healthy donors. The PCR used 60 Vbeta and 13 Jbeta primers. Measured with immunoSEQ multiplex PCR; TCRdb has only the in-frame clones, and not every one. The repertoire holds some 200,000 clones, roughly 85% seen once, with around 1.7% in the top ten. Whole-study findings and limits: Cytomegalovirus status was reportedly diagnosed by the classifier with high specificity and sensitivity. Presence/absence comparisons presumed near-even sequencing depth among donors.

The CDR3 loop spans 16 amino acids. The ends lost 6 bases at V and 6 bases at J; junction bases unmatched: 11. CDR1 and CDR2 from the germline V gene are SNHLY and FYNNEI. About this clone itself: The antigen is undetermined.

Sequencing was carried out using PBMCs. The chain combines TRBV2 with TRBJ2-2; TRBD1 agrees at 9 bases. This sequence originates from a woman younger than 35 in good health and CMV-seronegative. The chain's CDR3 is CASSRRGQGPAGELFF. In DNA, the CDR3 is TGTGCCAGCAGCAGGCGGGGACAGGGCCCCGCCGGGGAGCTGTTTTTT.